This is a list of T cell receptor beta chains from one sample in a study of blood T cells in healthy people across ages. MiXCR, run by TCRdb on the 5' RACE reads, gives a single entry per CDR3 protein. The sample lists roughly 1,000,000 distinct CDR3 sequences; approximately 25% were seen once. This sample also belongs to another study, concerning T cells of mothers and their children.

Input material: blood. The receptors derive from a girl under 10 years old in good health. Both conserved end residues are part of each CDR3. Each record gives: J gene, clone size, D gene, V gene, CDR3 protein, CDR3 DNA. A D gene is named only where the DNA matches it firmly. Clone size, where shown, is once, few, many, or a class for clones that have expanded.

j_gene: TRBJ2-1; abundance: NA; d_gene: NA; v_gene: TRBV20-1; CDR3aa: CSVRKMWGLITHNEQFF; CDR3nt: TGCAGTGTTAGAAAAATGTGGGGGCTTATCACCCACAATGAGCAGTTCTTC
j_gene: TRBJ1-4; abundance: once; d_gene: TRBD1; v_gene: TRBV16; CDR3aa: CASSQTGDTNEKLFF; CDR3nt: TGTGCCAGCAGCCAGACAGGGGATACTAATGAAAAACTGTTTTTT
j_gene: TRBJ1-2; abundance: NA; d_gene: TRBD1; v_gene: TRBV11-2; CDR3aa: CASSLVVTGVYGYTF; CDR3nt: TGTGCCAGCAGCTTAGTGGTGACAGGGGTTTATGGCTACACCTTC
j_gene: TRBJ2-4; abundance: NA; d_gene: NA; v_gene: TRBV6-6; CDR3aa: CVSSQAGAKENIQYF; CDR3nt: TGTGTCAGCAGCCAAGCAGGGGCTAAGGAAAACATTCAGTACTTC
j_gene: TRBJ1-2; abundance: few; d_gene: TRBD1; v_gene: TRBV6-5; CDR3aa: CASSPLQGVYGYTF; CDR3nt: TGTGCCAGCAGTCCACTACAGGGGGTCTATGGCTACACCTTC
j_gene: TRBJ2-1; abundance: few; d_gene: NA; v_gene: TRBV7-2; CDR3aa: CASSFRTAYNEQFF; CDR3nt: TGTGCCAGCAGCTTTCGGACAGCCTACAATGAGCAGTTCTTC
j_gene: TRBJ2-3; abundance: NA; d_gene: TRBD2; v_gene: TRBV29-1; CDR3aa: CSAPIAGGWADTQYF; CDR3nt: TGCAGCGCTCCTATAGCGGGAGGGTGGGCAGATACGCAGTATTTT
j_gene: TRBJ1-1; abundance: NA; d_gene: NA; v_gene: TRBV9; CDR3aa: CASSVDGTNEAFF; CDR3nt: TGTGCCAGCAGCGTTGACGGGACTAACGAAGCTTTCTTT
j_gene: TRBJ2-3; abundance: NA; d_gene: NA; v_gene: TRBV29-1; CDR3aa: CSVGRIGDTQYF; CDR3nt: TGCAGCGTTGGGCGGATTGGAGATACGCAGTATTTT
j_gene: TRBJ1-5; abundance: NA; d_gene: NA; v_gene: TRBV2; CDR3aa: CASSEDYQPQHF; CDR3nt: TGTGCCAGCAGTGAGGACTATCAGCCCCAGCATTTT
j_gene: TRBJ1-1; abundance: NA; d_gene: NA; v_gene: TRBV27; CDR3aa: CASSLQGRINTEAFF; CDR3nt: TGTGCCAGCAGTTTGCAGGGACGGATAAACACTGAAGCTTTCTTT
j_gene: TRBJ2-3; abundance: few; d_gene: TRBD2; v_gene: TRBV5-4; CDR3aa: CASSTGLGDTQYF; CDR3nt: TGTGCCAGCAGCACGGGACTAGGAGATACGCAGTATTTT
j_gene: TRBJ2-2; abundance: NA; d_gene: NA; v_gene: TRBV7-2; CDR3aa: CASSLALNRRGELFF; CDR3nt: TGTGCCAGCAGCTTAGCGCTAAACAGGCGCGGGGAGCTGTTTTTT
j_gene: TRBJ2-5; abundance: NA; d_gene: NA; v_gene: TRBV27; CDR3aa: CASSLRDTETQYF; CDR3nt: TGTGCCAGCAGTTTAAGGGACACAGAGACCCAGTACTTC
j_gene: TRBJ2-4; abundance: NA; d_gene: NA; v_gene: TRBV5-6; CDR3aa: CASSLGGPQTAEYF; CDR3nt: TGTGCCAGCAGCTTAGGGGGACCCCAGACGGCTGAGTACTTC
j_gene: TRBJ2-4; abundance: NA; d_gene: NA; v_gene: TRBV7-2; CDR3aa: CASSDLTIAKNIQYF; CDR3nt: TGTGCCAGCAGCGACTTAACCATAGCCAAAAACATTCAGTACTTC
j_gene: TRBJ2-7; abundance: few; d_gene: TRBD2; v_gene: TRBV7-3; CDR3aa: CASSSHGGSSYEQYF; CDR3nt: TGTGCCAGCAGCTCCCACGGGGGGAGCTCCTACGAGCAGTACTTC
j_gene: TRBJ1-2; abundance: NA; d_gene: NA; v_gene: TRBV20-1; CDR3aa: CSARDTGKGDGYTF; CDR3nt: TGCAGTGCTAGAGACACAGGGAAAGGAGATGGCTACACCTTC
j_gene: TRBJ1-2; abundance: NA; d_gene: NA; v_gene: TRBV29-1; CDR3aa: CSVVDSPTNYGYTF; CDR3nt: TGCAGCGTTGTGGACAGTCCGACTAACTATGGCTACACCTTC
j_gene: TRBJ1-1; abundance: few; d_gene: NA; v_gene: TRBV11-2; CDR3aa: CASSLTGYGAEAFF; CDR3nt: TGTGCCAGCAGCCTTACAGGGTACGGGGCTGAAGCTTTCTTT
j_gene: TRBJ2-5; abundance: NA; d_gene: NA; v_gene: TRBV20-1; CDR3aa: CSASPTPVRETQYF; CDR3nt: TGCAGTGCTAGTCCCACTCCCGTGAGGGAGACCCAGTACTTC
j_gene: TRBJ2-7; abundance: few; d_gene: NA; v_gene: TRBV7-2; CDR3aa: CASSLLRSGEQYF; CDR3nt: TGTGCCAGCAGCCTCCTGCGGTCTGGCGAGCAGTACTTC
j_gene: TRBJ2-1; abundance: NA; d_gene: NA; v_gene: TRBV20-1; CDR3aa: CSARDLSSGSAYNEQFF; CDR3nt: TGCAGTGCTAGAGATCTCAGTAGCGGCTCGGCCTACAATGAGCAGTTCTTC
j_gene: TRBJ2-1; abundance: NA; d_gene: TRBD2; v_gene: TRBV4-2; CDR3aa: CASSQDTRLAGDPSSYNEQFF; CDR3nt: TGTGCCAGCAGCCAAGATACTAGACTAGCGGGGGACCCGAGCTCCTACAATGAGCAGTTCTTC
j_gene: TRBJ1-4; abundance: NA; d_gene: NA; v_gene: TRBV4-3; CDR3aa: CASSPRIGEKLFF; CDR3nt: TGCGCCAGCAGCCCGAGGATAGGAGAAAAACTGTTTTTT
j_gene: TRBJ2-3; abundance: NA; d_gene: TRBD1; v_gene: TRBV20-1; CDR3aa: CSAWTGSTDTQYF; CDR3nt: TGCAGTGCATGGACAGGGAGCACAGATACGCAGTATTTT
j_gene: TRBJ2-1; abundance: NA; d_gene: TRBD2; v_gene: TRBV12-3/TRBV12-4; CDR3aa: CASRGIIAGDPDEQFF; CDR3nt: TGTGCCAGCAGGGGTATCATCGCGGGGGATCCCGATGAGCAGTTCTTC
j_gene: TRBJ1-2; abundance: few; d_gene: NA; v_gene: TRBV29-1; CDR3aa: CSVRGVDHGYTF; CDR3nt: TGCAGCGTTCGGGGCGTTGACCATGGCTACACCTTC
j_gene: TRBJ2-5; abundance: few; d_gene: NA; v_gene: TRBV27; CDR3aa: CASGGGGLGETQYF; CDR3nt: TGTGCCAGCGGAGGGGGGGGTTTGGGTGAGACCCAGTACTTC
j_gene: TRBJ2-7; abundance: NA; d_gene: NA; v_gene: TRBV6-5; CDR3aa: CASSYLAATYEQYF; CDR3nt: TGTGCCAGCAGTTACCTGGCAGCAACCTACGAGCAGTACTTC
j_gene: TRBJ2-5; abundance: few; d_gene: NA; v_gene: TRBV13; CDR3aa: CASSFLRPAETQYF; CDR3nt: TGTGCCAGCAGCTTTCTCAGGCCGGCGGAGACCCAGTACTTC
j_gene: TRBJ2-5; abundance: few; d_gene: NA; v_gene: TRBV4-3; CDR3aa: CASSQGVGGLVETQYF; CDR3nt: TGCGCCAGCAGCCAAGGTGTTGGGGGGCTCGTAGAGACCCAGTACTTC
j_gene: TRBJ2-1; abundance: few; d_gene: NA; v_gene: TRBV29-1; CDR3aa: CSVVVGAAEQFF; CDR3nt: TGCAGCGTTGTAGTGGGGGCGGCTGAGCAGTTCTTC
j_gene: TRBJ2-5; abundance: few; d_gene: NA; v_gene: TRBV28; CDR3aa: CASSPPAEAYQETRYF; CDR3nt: TGTGCCAGCAGTCCCCCAGCGGAGGCGTACCAAGAGACCCGGTACTTC
j_gene: TRBJ2-5; abundance: NA; d_gene: TRBD1; v_gene: TRBV28; CDR3aa: CASSTNRGRTVETQYF; CDR3nt: TGTGCCAGCAGTACTAACAGGGGGAGGACGGTGGAGACCCAGTACTTC
j_gene: TRBJ2-5; abundance: few; d_gene: NA; v_gene: TRBV6-5; CDR3aa: CASSFRTTSQETQYF; CDR3nt: TGTGCCAGCAGTTTCAGGACCACCTCCCAAGAGACCCAGTACTTC
j_gene: TRBJ2-5; abundance: NA; d_gene: NA; v_gene: TRBV2; CDR3aa: CASRAGEETQYF; CDR3nt: TGTGCCAGCAGGGCCGGGGAAGAGACCCAGTACTTC
j_gene: TRBJ2-7; abundance: NA; d_gene: TRBD2; v_gene: TRBV20-1; CDR3aa: CSARGTSGFYEQYF; CDR3nt: TGCAGTGCTAGAGGCACTAGCGGGTTCTACGAGCAGTACTTC
j_gene: TRBJ2-7; abundance: few; d_gene: NA; v_gene: TRBV7-9; CDR3aa: CASSFEQDYEQYF; CDR3nt: TGTGCCAGCAGCTTCGAACAGGACTACGAGCAGTACTTC
j_gene: TRBJ1-2; abundance: NA; d_gene: TRBD1; v_gene: TRBV11-3; CDR3aa: CASSHGTGVGSNYGYTF; CDR3nt: TGTGCCAGCAGCCACGGGACAGGTGTGGGTTCTAACTATGGCTACACCTTC
j_gene: TRBJ2-5; abundance: NA; d_gene: NA; v_gene: TRBV18; CDR3aa: CASSPRRNEETQYF; CDR3nt: TGTGCCAGCTCACCCAGGCGCAACGAAGAGACCCAGTACTTC
j_gene: TRBJ2-1; abundance: few; d_gene: TRBD1; v_gene: TRBV5-6; CDR3aa: CASSSASSGTGIYNEQFF; CDR3nt: TGTGCCAGCAGCTCCGCCAGTTCCGGGACAGGGATATACAATGAGCAGTTCTTC
j_gene: TRBJ1-4; abundance: many; d_gene: NA; v_gene: TRBV12-3/TRBV12-4; CDR3aa: CASSPEYLSTNEKLFF; CDR3nt: TGTGCCAGCAGCCCGGAGTACCTTTCAACTAATGAAAAACTGTTTTTT
j_gene: TRBJ2-5; abundance: many; d_gene: TRBD1; v_gene: TRBV7-3; CDR3aa: CASSSTGGTETQYF; CDR3nt: TGTGCCAGCAGCTCGACAGGGGGAACGGAGACCCAGTACTTC
j_gene: TRBJ1-5; abundance: few; d_gene: TRBD1; v_gene: TRBV18; CDR3aa: CASSSDRDQPQHF; CDR3nt: TGTGCCAGCTCATCGGACAGGGATCAGCCCCAGCATTTT
j_gene: TRBJ2-5; abundance: few; d_gene: TRBD2; v_gene: TRBV2; CDR3aa: CASREREGLETQYF; CDR3nt: TGTGCCAGCAGGGAGCGGGAGGGCCTAGAGACCCAGTACTTC
j_gene: TRBJ2-3; abundance: once; d_gene: TRBD1; v_gene: TRBV7-3; CDR3aa: CASSPRGRGTDTQYF; CDR3nt: TGTGCCAGCAGCCCCAGGGGGAGAGGTACAGATACGCAGTATTTT
j_gene: TRBJ1-1; abundance: once; d_gene: NA; v_gene: TRBV28; CDR3aa: CASSTLTGNTEALF; CDR3nt: TGTGCCAGCAGTACCCTAACGGGCAACACTGAAGCTCTCTTT
j_gene: TRBJ1-1; abundance: NA; d_gene: NA; v_gene: TRBV19; CDR3aa: CASSPMKLGGSTEAFF; CDR3nt: TGTGCCAGTAGTCCCATGAAGCTTGGGGGGAGCACTGAAGCTTTCTTT
j_gene: TRBJ2-7; abundance: few; d_gene: TRBD1; v_gene: TRBV7-9; CDR3aa: CASQTGFHEQYF; CDR3nt: TGTGCCAGCCAGACAGGGTTCCACGAGCAGTACTTC
j_gene: TRBJ1-6; abundance: NA; d_gene: NA; v_gene: TRBV11-2; CDR3aa: CASSSDRFTPLHF; CDR3nt: TGTGCCAGCAGCTCGGACCGATTTACACCCCTCCACTTT
j_gene: TRBJ2-7; abundance: NA; d_gene: TRBD1; v_gene: TRBV7-9; CDR3aa: CASRPGTGKAHEQYF; CDR3nt: TGTGCCAGCAGACCCGGGACAGGGAAGGCCCACGAGCAGTACTTC
j_gene: TRBJ1-5; abundance: NA; d_gene: TRBD1; v_gene: TRBV20-1; CDR3aa: CSAYDRGGNQPQHF; CDR3nt: TGCAGTGCTTATGACAGGGGAGGCAATCAGCCCCAGCATTTT
j_gene: TRBJ1-5; abundance: few; d_gene: NA; v_gene: TRBV27; CDR3aa: CASRDIYSNQPQHF; CDR3nt: TGTGCCAGCAGGGACATTTATAGCAATCAGCCCCAGCATTTT